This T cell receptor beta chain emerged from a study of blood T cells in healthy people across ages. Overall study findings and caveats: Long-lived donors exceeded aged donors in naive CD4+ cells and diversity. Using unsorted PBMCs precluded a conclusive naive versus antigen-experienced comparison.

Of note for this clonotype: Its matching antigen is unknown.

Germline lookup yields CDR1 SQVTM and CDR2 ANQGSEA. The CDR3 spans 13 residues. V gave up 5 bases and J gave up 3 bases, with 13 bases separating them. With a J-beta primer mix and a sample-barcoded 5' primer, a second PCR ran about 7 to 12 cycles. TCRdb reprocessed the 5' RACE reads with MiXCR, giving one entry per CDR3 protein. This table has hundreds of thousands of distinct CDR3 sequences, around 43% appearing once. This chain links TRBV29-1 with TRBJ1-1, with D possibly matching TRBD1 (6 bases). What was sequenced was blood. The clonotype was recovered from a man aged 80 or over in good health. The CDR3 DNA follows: TGCAGCGTTAAACAGGGTAGGGACACTGAAGCTTTCTTT. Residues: CSVKQGRDTEAFF.